This passage covers 13 T cell receptor beta chains from one sample sequenced in a study of PD-1 blockade in classical Hodgkin lymphoma. Stated time point: newly diagnosed, previously untreated cHL patient sample. The table came from immunoSEQ multiplex PCR; TCRdb's copy has only in-frame clones and leaves some out. The sample holds roughly 70,000 clones, 93% seen once. Sequencing input: peripheral blood mononuclear cells (PBMCs). All receptors come from a human donor with classical Hodgkin lymphoma.

The J gene is TRBJ2-3, the V gene TRBV7-2; 11 bases fit TRBD1. CDR3 length equals 15 residues. The germline V gene has CDR1 SGHTA and CDR2 FQGNSA. The J segment lost 1 base and the V segment lost 5 bases, leaving 2 bases of the junction unmatched. CDR3 protein: CASSLGQGGTDTQYF. DNA for the CDR3: TGTGCCAGCAGCCTGGGACAGGGGGGCACAGATACGCAGTATTTT.

The rearrangement links TRBV28 to TRBJ1-2; TRBD1 matches at 11 bases. J was trimmed by 8 bases and V by 6 bases; bases with no gene match: 5. This CDR3 region has 13 residues. Germline V gene data show CDR1 as MDHEN and CDR2 as SYDVKM. CDR3 nucleotides: TGTGCCAGCAGAGCCCGGGACAGGGGGGGCTACACCTTC. Its protein is CASRARDRGGYTF.

The chain recombines TRBV6-4 with TRBJ1-1; D is uncertain. The germline V gene encodes CDR1 MRHNA and CDR2 SNTAGT. Trimming removed 4 bases from V and 2 bases from J, with 8 bases in between. The CDR3 extends over 13 amino acids. CDR3 nucleotide sequence: TGTGCCAGCAGTGTAGAGCAAAACACTGAAGCTTTCTTT. Amino acids: CASSVEQNTEAFF.

The chain uses TRBV5-4 and TRBJ2-3; 7 bases align to TRBD2. Germline CDR1 reads SGHNT; CDR2 reads YYREEE (reference sequence). This CDR3 comprises 14 residues. Trimming at V came to 4 bases and at J to 2 bases, leaving 4 bases not matched to a gene. The CDR3 here is CASSTGTNTDTQYF. CDR3 nucleotides: TGTGCCAGCAGCACCGGGACTAACACAGATACGCAGTATTTT. Full variable domain (rest looked up from reference TRBV5-4 and TRBJ2-3): ETGVTQSPTHLIKTRGQQVTLRCSSQSGHNTVSWYQQALGQGPQFIFQYYREEENGRGNFPPRFSGLQFPNYSSELNVNALELDDSALYLCASSTGTNTDTQYFGPGTRLTVL.

The genes are TRBV30 and TRBJ2-2, with D possibly TRBD2 on 6 matching bases. The CDR3 runs to 15 residues. In germline, CDR1 is GTSNPN, CDR2 SVGIG (reference sequence). Trimming stripped 0 bases from V and 5 bases from J, with 13 bases between. CDR3 nucleotides: TGTGCCTGGAGTGTATCGGGAGATGAAACCGGGGAGCTGTTTTTT. Protein sequence: CAWSVSGDETGELFF. Complete variable domain (other parts from reference TRBV30 and TRBJ2-2): SQTIHQWPATLVQPVGSPLSLECTVEGTSNPNLYWYRQAAGRGLQLLFYSVGIGQISSEVPQNLSASRPQDRQFILSSKKLLLSDSGFYLCAWSVSGDETGELFFGEGSRLTVL.

V usage is TRBV11-2 and J usage is TRBJ2-7, with D perhaps matching TRBD2 (6 bases). Trimming took off 0 bases at V and 2 bases at J, with 11 bases between the two ends. The germline gives CDR1 SGHAT, CDR2 FQNNGV. This CDR3 contains 15 residues. This CDR3 is CASSLETSRAYEQYF. The CDR3, as DNA: TGTGCCAGCAGCTTAGAAACTAGCCGGGCCTACGAGCAGTACTTC.

The CDR3, as DNA: TGCAGCGTTCCCGGGGTAAACTCTGGAAACACCATATATTTT. Its translation is CSVPGVNSGNTIYF. V gene TRBV29-1 combines with J gene TRBJ1-3; no firm D call. Trimming left V 5 bases short and J 0 bases short, with 11 bases between. This CDR3 contains 14 residues. Germline V gene sequence: CDR1 SQVTM, CDR2 ANQGSEA.

The chain links TRBV5-1 to TRBJ2-2; D gene unclear. The germline gives CDR1 SGHRS, CDR2 YFSETQ. Trimming stripped 0 bases from V and 3 bases from J, with 9 bases between. The CDR3 runs 15 residues. The CDR3 nucleotides read TGCGCCAGCAGCTTGGAGATAATCGACACCGGGGAGCTGTTTTTT. Encoded protein: CASSLEIIDTGELFF. The entire variable domain, with the rest obtained from reference TRBV5-1 and TRBJ2-2, is as follows: KAGVTQTPRYLIKTRGQQVTLSCSPISGHRSVSWYQQTPGQGLQFLFEYFSETQRNKGNFPGRFSGRQFSNSRSEMNVSTLELGDSALYLCASSLEIIDTGELFFGEGSRLTVL.

V is TRBV25-1 and J is TRBJ1-2, with TRBD1 matching 7 bases. Losses at the gene ends were 2 bases for V and 8 bases for J; bases not matched to a gene: 8. The CDR3 is 14 amino acids. Germline CDR1 reads MGHDK; CDR2 reads SYGVNS. CDR3 DNA: TGTGCCAGCAGTGAACTAACAGGGGTGATAGGCTACACCTTC. Translating it yields CASSELTGVIGYTF.

The chain uses TRBV18 and TRBJ2-3; 11 positions match TRBD2. The CDR3 contains 15 residues. The V gene end was trimmed by 3 bases and the J gene end by 6 bases; junction bases not matched to a gene: 5. CDR1 is KGHSH and CDR2 is LQKENI in the germline V gene. The CDR3 region has the DNA TGTGCCAGCTCACCTCTAGCGGGAGGCAGGGATACGCAGTATTTT. Protein: CASSPLAGGRDTQYF.

This clone was observed a single time. The chain is built from TRBV6-6 and TRBJ2-3; D ambiguous. From germline, CDR1 is MNHNY and CDR2 SVGAGI (reference sequence). V was cut by 5 bases and J by 2 bases, with 11 bases left in between. The CDR3 extends over 14 amino acids. CDR3 DNA: TGTGCCAGCAGTGCCTCGGGTCACACAGATACGCAGTATTTT. Translating gives CASSASGHTDTQYF.

The chain combines TRBV5-5 with TRBJ1-1, with D unresolved. The germline V gene has CDR1 SGHKS and CDR2 YYEKEE (reference sequence). This CDR3 has 13 residues. Trimming took 0 bases from V and 4 from J, leaving 7 bases between them. Here the CDR3 reads CASSLAGSTEAFF. The CDR3 DNA is TGTGCCAGCAGCTTGGCTGGGAGCACTGAAGCTTTCTTT. Together with reference TRBV5-5 and TRBJ1-1, the CDR3 gives the full variable domain: DAGVTQSPTHLIKTRGQQVTLRCSPISGHKSVSWYQQVLGQGPQFIFQYYEKEERGRGNFPDRFSARQFPNYSSELNVNALLLGDSALYLCASSLAGSTEAFFGQGTRLTVV.

This chain connects TRBV6-1 to TRBJ2-7; D gene unclear. V lost 2 bases and J 5 bases, leaving 7 bases between the germline ends. This CDR3 is built from 12 residues. Germline lookup yields CDR1 MNHNS and CDR2 SASEGT. The CDR3 bases are TGTGCCAGCAGTGAATCTGTCCACGAGCAGTACTTC. Protein sequence: CASSESVHEQYF.